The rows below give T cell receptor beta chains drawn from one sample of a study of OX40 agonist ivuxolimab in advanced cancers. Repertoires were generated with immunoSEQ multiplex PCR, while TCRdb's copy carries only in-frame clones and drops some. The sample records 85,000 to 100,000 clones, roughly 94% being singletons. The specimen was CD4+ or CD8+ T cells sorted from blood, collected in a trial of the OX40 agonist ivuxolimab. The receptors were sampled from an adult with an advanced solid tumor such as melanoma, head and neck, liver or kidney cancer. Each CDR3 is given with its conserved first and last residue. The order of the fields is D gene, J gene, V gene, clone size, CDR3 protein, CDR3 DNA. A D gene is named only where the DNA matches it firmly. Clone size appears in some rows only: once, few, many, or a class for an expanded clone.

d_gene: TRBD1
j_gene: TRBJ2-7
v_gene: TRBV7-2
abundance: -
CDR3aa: CASSLGGTGGYEQYF
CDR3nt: TGTGCCAGCAGCTTAGGCGGGACAGGGGGCTACGAGCAGTACTTC

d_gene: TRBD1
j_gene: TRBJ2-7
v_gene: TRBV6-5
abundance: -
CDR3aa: CASSKDRGAINEQYF
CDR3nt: TGTGCCAGCAGCAAGGACAGGGGCGCGATTAACGAGCAGTACTTC

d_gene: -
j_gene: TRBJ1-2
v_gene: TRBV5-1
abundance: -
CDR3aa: CASSLGGQPGANYGYTF
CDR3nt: TGCGCCAGCAGCTTGGGTGGACAGCCGGGAGCTAACTATGGCTACACCTTC

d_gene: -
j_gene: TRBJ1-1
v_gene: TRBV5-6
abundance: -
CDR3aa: CASSGQGLYEAFF
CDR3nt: TGTGCCAGCAGCGGTCAGGGGCTCTATGAAGCTTTCTTT

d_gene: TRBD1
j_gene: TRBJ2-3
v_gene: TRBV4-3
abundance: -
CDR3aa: CASSHLPTGSDTQYF
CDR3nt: TGCGCCAGCAGCCACCTTCCGACAGGGTCAGATACGCAGTATTTT

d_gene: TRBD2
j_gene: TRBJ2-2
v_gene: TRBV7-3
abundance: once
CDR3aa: CASSPRAGGSGELFF
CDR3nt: TGTGCCAGCAGCCCGCGAGCGGGAGGATCCGGGGAGCTGTTTTTT

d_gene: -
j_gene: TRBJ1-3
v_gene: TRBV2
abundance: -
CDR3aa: CASKPHSSGQITLSGNTIYF
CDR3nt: TGTGCCAGCAAACCCCACTCTTCGGGACAAATTACACTCTCTGGAAACACCATATATTTT

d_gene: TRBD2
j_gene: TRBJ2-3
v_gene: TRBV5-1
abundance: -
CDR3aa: CASSFITLAVRDTQYF
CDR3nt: TGCGCCAGCAGCTTTATCACACTAGCGGTGCGAGATACGCAGTATTTT

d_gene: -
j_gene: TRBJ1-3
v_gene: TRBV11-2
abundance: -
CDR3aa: CASSARGPFSGNTIYF
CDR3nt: TGTGCCAGCAGCGCGAGGGGCCCCTTCTCTGGAAACACCATATATTTT

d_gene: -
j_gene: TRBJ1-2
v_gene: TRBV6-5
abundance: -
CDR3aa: CASSPGGRYGYTF
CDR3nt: TGTGCCAGCAGTCCCGGGGGCCGCTATGGCTACACCTTC

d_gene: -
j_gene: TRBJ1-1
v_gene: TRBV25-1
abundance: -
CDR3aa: CASSGVRQFGTEAFF
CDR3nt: TGTGCCAGCAGTGGGGTCCGTCAGTTTGGCACTGAAGCTTTCTTT

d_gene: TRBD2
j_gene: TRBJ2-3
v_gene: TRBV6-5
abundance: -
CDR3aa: CASKVAGGPDYTQYF
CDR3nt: TGTGCCAGCAAAGTAGCGGGAGGGCCTGACTATACGCAGTATTTT

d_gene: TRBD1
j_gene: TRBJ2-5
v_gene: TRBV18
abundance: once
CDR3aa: CASSLGQGARETQYF
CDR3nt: TGTGCCAGCTCATTAGGACAGGGGGCGCGTGAGACCCAGTACTTC

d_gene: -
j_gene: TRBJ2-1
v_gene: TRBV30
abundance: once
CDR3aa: CAWRTLRSYNEQFF
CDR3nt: TGTGCCTGGCGGACCCTTCGCTCCTACAATGAGCAGTTCTTC

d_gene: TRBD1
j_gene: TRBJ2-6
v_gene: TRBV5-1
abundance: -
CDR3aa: CASTDRDSGANVLTF
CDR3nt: TGCGCCAGCACGGACAGGGACTCTGGGGCCAACGTCCTGACTTTC

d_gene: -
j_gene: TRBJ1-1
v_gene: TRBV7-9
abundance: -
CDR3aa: CASSFRGVRTLGTEAFF
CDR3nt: TGTGCCAGCAGCTTTAGGGGTGTGAGGACTCTGGGCACTGAAGCTTTCTTT

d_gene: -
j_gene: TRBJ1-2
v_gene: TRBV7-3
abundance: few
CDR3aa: CASSSGEGYGYTF
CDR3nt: TGTGCCAGCAGCTCCGGGGAGGGCTATGGCTACACCTTC

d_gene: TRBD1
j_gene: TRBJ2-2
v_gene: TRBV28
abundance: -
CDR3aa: CASTYGPQGAQTGELFF
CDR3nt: TGTGCCAGCACTTATGGCCCCCAGGGGGCGCAAACCGGGGAGCTGTTTTTT

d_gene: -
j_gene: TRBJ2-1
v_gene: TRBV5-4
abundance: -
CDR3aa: CASSIGGGYNEQFF
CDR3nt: TGTGCCAGCAGCATAGGTGGGGGCTACAATGAGCAGTTCTTC

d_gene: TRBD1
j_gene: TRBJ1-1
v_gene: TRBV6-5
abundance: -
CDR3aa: CASKRQGGTEAFF
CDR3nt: TGTGCCAGCAAACGACAGGGGGGCACTGAAGCTTTCTTT

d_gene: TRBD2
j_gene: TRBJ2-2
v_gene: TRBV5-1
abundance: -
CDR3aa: CASSLDRGGDPGELFF
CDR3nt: TGCGCCAGCAGCTTGGATCGGGGGGGGGACCCCGGGGAGCTGTTTTTT

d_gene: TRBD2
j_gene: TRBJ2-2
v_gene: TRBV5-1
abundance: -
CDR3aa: CASSLLAGETGELFF
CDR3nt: TGCGCCAGCAGCTTGCTTGCGGGGGAGACCGGGGAGCTGTTTTTT

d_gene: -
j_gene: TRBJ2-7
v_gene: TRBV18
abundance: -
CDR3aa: CASSPDETHEQYF
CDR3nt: TGTGCCAGCTCACCCGATGAAACCCACGAGCAGTACTTC

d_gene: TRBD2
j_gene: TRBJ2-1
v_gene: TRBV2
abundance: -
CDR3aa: CASSSTSGTYNEQFF
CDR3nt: TGTGCCAGCAGTTCGACTAGCGGGACATACAATGAGCAGTTCTTC

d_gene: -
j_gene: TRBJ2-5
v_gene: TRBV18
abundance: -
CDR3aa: CASSPPGDGETQYF
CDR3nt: TGTGCCAGCTCACCACCGGGGGACGGGGAGACCCAGTACTTC

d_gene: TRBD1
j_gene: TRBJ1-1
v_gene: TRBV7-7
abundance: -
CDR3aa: CASSLGDRGPPGGTEAFF
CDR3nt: TGTGCCAGCAGCTTGGGGGACAGGGGGCCCCCTGGAGGGACTGAAGCTTTCTTT

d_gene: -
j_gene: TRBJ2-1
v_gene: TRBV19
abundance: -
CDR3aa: CASSILQERSYNEQFF
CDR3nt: TGTGCCAGTAGTATTTTGCAGGAGCGCTCCTACAATGAGCAGTTCTTC

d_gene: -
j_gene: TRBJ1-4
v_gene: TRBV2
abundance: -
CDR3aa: CASSEGATNEKLFF
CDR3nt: TGTGCCAGCAGTGAGGGCGCAACTAATGAAAAACTGTTTTTT

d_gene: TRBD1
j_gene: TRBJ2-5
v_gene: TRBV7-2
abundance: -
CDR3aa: CASSLTGAETQYF
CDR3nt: TGTGCCAGCAGCTTGACAGGGGCAGAGACCCAGTACTTC

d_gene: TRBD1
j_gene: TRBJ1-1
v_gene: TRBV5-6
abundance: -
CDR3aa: CASSKKGTGSSTEAFF
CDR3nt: TGTGCCAGCAGCAAGAAAGGGACAGGGTCGAGCACTGAAGCTTTCTTT

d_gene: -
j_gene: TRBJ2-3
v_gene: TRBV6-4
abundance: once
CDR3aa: CASSDVGADTQYF
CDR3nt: TGTGCCAGCAGTGACGTCGGGGCAGATACGCAGTATTTT

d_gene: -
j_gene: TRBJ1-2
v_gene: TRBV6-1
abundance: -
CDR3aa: CASTHGGSRGYTF
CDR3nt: TGTGCCAGCACCCACGGTGGAAGTAGAGGCTACACCTTC

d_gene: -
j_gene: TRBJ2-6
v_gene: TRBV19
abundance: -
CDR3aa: CASRSGQPGANVLTF
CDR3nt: TGTGCCAGTAGATCCGGACAGCCGGGGGCCAACGTCCTGACTTTC

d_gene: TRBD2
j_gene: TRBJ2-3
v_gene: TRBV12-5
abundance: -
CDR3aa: CASGLTLAVTSTDTQYF
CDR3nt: TGTGCTAGTGGTTTGACCCTAGCGGTGACTAGCACAGATACGCAGTATTTT

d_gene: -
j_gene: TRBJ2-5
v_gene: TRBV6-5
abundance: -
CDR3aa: CASSYSQGLGETQYF
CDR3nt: TGTGCCAGCAGTTACTCTCAGGGGCTTGGGGAGACCCAGTACTTC

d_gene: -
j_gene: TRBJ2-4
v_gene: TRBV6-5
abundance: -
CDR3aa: CASSYIGGRRQEYF
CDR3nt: TGTGCCAGCAGTTACATTGGGGGCCGGAGACAGGAGTACTTC

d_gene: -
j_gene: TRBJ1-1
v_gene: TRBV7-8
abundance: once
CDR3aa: CASSLIQGYTEAFF
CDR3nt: TGTGCCAGCAGCTTAATACAGGGTTACACTGAAGCTTTCTTT

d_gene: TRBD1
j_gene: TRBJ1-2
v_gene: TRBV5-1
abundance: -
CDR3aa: CASSDRAQTSGYTF
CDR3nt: TGCGCCAGCAGCGACAGGGCCCAAACCAGTGGCTACACCTTC